What follows describes a single TCR beta chain. The target antigen is unknown. Germline-derived CDR1 and CDR2 are MDHEN and SYDVKM. J was trimmed by 13 bases and V by 6 bases; bases with no gene match: 18. The CDR3 has 16 amino acids. This record belongs to a study of blood T cells in healthy people across ages. Study outcomes and limitations: No one knew whether donors had CMV, which possibly confounded expanded clonotype changes.

A second PCR of roughly 7 to 11 cycles used a sample-barcoded 5' primer and a J-beta primer mix. TCRdb called the 5' RACE reads again in MiXCR, with one record for every CDR3 protein. This table has approximately 690,000 distinct CDR3 sequences, over 40% appearing once. Sequenced sample: blood. The chain carries TRBV28 and TRBJ2-4; 10 nucleotides align to TRBD2. The TCR comes from an elderly man in good health. The CDR3 spells CASSRVVASGRIEQYF. The CDR3 nucleotides are TGTGCCAGCAGCAGGGTCGTGGCTAGCGGGAGAATTGAGCAGTACTTC. Full variable domain (remainder filled in from reference TRBV28 and TRBJ2-4): DVKVTQSSRYLVKRTGEKVFLECVQDMDHENMFWYRQDPGLGLRLIYFSYDVKMKEKGDIPEGYSVSREKKERFSLILESASTNQTSMYLCASSRVVASGRIEQYFGAGTRLSVL.